Below, 8 T cell receptor beta chains from the same sample are listed, as sequenced in a study of post-analysis software for immune sequencing data. Prepared libraries of TCR beta cDNA carried unique molecular identifiers. TCRdb itself ran the PCR reads through MiXCR, one entry per CDR3 protein. The data hold about 430,000 distinct CDR3 sequences, with approximately 37% observed a single time. The antigens for these receptors are not known. Study-level findings and limits: Relative to controls, patients had about 5 TRBV segments at higher frequency, with TRBV5-6, TRBV5-1 and TRBV20-1 among these.

Sequences were obtained from blood. The source is a girl aged 2-10 years with multiple sclerosis.

V usage is TRBV4-3 and J usage is TRBJ2-1; 8 bases are shared with TRBD2. The germline V gene encodes CDR1 LGHNA and CDR2 YSLEER. Germline trimming cut 0 bases from V and 3 bases from J; bases unmatched to any gene: 16. This CDR3 is 20 amino acids long. CDR3 protein: CASSQDSLVTSATVYNEQFF. CDR3 coding DNA: TGCGCCAGCAGCCAAGATAGTCTAGTGACTAGCGCCACGGTCTACAATGAGCAGTTCTTC.

The chain combines TRBV5-1 with TRBJ2-7, with 10 nucleotides matching TRBD2. The CDR3 loop spans 15 amino acids. Germline V gives CDR1 SGHRS, CDR2 YFSETQ. The junction had 6 bases not matched to a gene; V was cut back by 4 bases and J by 2 bases. In nucleotides, the CDR3 is TGCGCCAGCAGCGAAAGGACTAGCGGACCCTACGAGCAGTACTTC. It is translated as CASSERTSGPYEQYF.

This clonotype was seen only a few times. The chain recombines TRBV20-1 with TRBJ1-5, with D possibly being TRBD1 (5 bases). Germline V CDR1 and CDR2: DFQATT, SNEGSKA (reference sequence). CDR3 length equals 15 residues. Between the trimmed V and J ends, which lost 1 base and 8 bases, there was a span of 18 bases. The CDR3 DNA sequence: TGCAGTGCTAGAGTCGGGGGGTCAGGGAGGGAGCCCCAGCATTTT. This encodes CSARVGGSGREPQHF.

In its sample, this clonotype was seen once. The V call is TRBV30, the J call TRBJ1-2; D might be TRBD1 (6 bases). V gave up 4 bases and J gave up 8 bases, with 17 bases separating them. CDR1 is GTSNPN and CDR2 is SVGIG in the germline V gene (reference sequence). The CDR3 is 13 amino acids. The CDR3 coding sequence is TGTGCCTGGAAATTGACAGGCGCAGAAGGCTACACCTTC. It translates to CAWKLTGAEGYTF. The complete variable domain, with remaining parts taken from reference TRBV30 and TRBJ1-2, reads SQTIHQWPATLVQPVGSPLSLECTVEGTSNPNLYWYRQAAGRGLQLLFYSVGIGQISSEVPQNLSASRPQDRQFILSSKKLLLSDSGFYLCAWKLTGAEGYTFGSGTRLTVV.

The chain recombines TRBV20-1 with TRBJ2-3; no clear D gene. CDR1 is DFQATT and CDR2 is SNEGSKA in the germline V gene (reference sequence). V was trimmed by 5 bases and J by 2 bases, leaving 17 bases between them. This CDR3 region has 15 residues. The CDR3 loop is CSAPQRFGFTDTQYF. The CDR3 DNA reads TGCAGTGCTCCCCAGAGATTCGGCTTCACAGATACGCAGTATTTT.

V and J are TRBV7-9 and TRBJ1-6; D is unresolved. Per germline, CDR1 SEHNR and CDR2 FQNEAQ (reference sequence). This CDR3 spans 13 amino acids. Between the trimmed V and J ends, which lost 4 bases and 10 bases, there was a span of 11 bases. CDR3 amino acids: CASSSRKQSPLHF. The DNA of the CDR3 is TGTGCCAGCAGCTCCCGGAAGCAATCACCCCTCCACTTT.

The chain has TRBV6-6 and TRBJ1-5; D gene uncertain. V was trimmed by 8 bases and J by 3 bases, leaving 11 bases between them. Germline loops: CDR1 MNHNY, CDR2 SVGAGI (reference sequence). CDR3 length: 13 amino acids. The CDR3 sequence is CASQEGNNQPQHF. As DNA, the CDR3 is TGTGCCAGCCAAGAGGGAAACAATCAGCCCCAGCATTTT.

This clonotype was observed a handful of times. The J gene is TRBJ2-3, the V gene TRBV6-1, with 10 bases aligning to TRBD1. Germline V gene data show CDR1 as MNHNS and CDR2 as SASEGT. The CDR3 consists of 13 residues. Germline trimming cut 6 bases from V and 6 bases from J; bases unmatched to any gene: 3. CDR3 in DNA: TGTGCCAGCAGCGGGACAGGGGAGGATACGCAGTATTTT. Its translation: CASSGTGEDTQYF.